The 25 T cell receptor beta chains below come from one sample, sequenced in a study of T cell responses to AZD1222 COVID-19 vaccine. Assay: immunoSEQ multiplex PCR; the TCRdb copy retains only in-frame clones and omits some. Among about 110,000 clones listed, 70% to 90% were seen once. The sequencing here drew on peripheral blood, taken 28 days after the second AZD1222 dose. Receptors were obtained from an adult who received the AZD1222 COVID-19 vaccine.

On this clone itself: The junction shows a germline mismatch at one end, possibly a read error. The chain couples TRBV7-2 to TRBJ2-7; 10 bases are shared with TRBD2. CDR3 length: 14 amino acids. Germline values: CDR1 SGHTA, CDR2 FQGNSA. The CDR3 region has the DNA TGTGCCAGCAGCTTATTATGGCTAGCGGGAGTTCCTTGGTTC. Encoded protein: CASSLLWLAGVPWF.

The genes are TRBV5-1 and TRBJ1-1, with D uncertain. The germline gives CDR1 SGHRS, CDR2 YFSETQ. This CDR3 is built from 13 residues. V lost 2 bases, J lost 1 base, and 6 bases lay in between. Here the CDR3 reads CASSLGSNTEAFF. CDR3 DNA sequence: TGCGCCAGCAGCTTAGGATCGAACACTGAAGCTTTCTTT.

The chain joins TRBV11-3 to TRBJ2-3; D gene uncertain. CDR1 and CDR2 (germline): SGHNT, YENEEA. Trimming removed 1 base at V and 1 base at J, with 0 bases between. The CDR3 is made up of 12 amino acids. The CDR3 DNA reads TGTGCCAGCAGCTTAGGCACAGATACGCAGTATTTT. It encodes CASSLGTDTQYF.

This clone was counted a single time. The chain joins TRBV5-1 to TRBJ1-4, with D tentatively TRBD1 (5 bases). The CDR3 is 15 residues long. V was trimmed by 0 bases and J by 0 bases, leaving 6 bases between them. In germline, CDR1 is SGHRS, CDR2 YFSETQ. The CDR3 DNA is TGCGCCAGCAGCTTGGGACAGACAACTAATGAAAAACTGTTTTTT. Its protein product is CASSLGQTTNEKLFF.

The chain is built from TRBV19 and TRBJ1-1, with 8 bases matching TRBD1. V lost 10 bases to trimming and J lost 0 bases; unmatched junction nucleotides: 13. The CDR3 length is 16 residues. CDR1 is LNHDA, CDR2 SQIVND, per germline (reference sequence). In DNA form, the CDR3 reads TGTGCCACCACAAGGGGAACAGGGGGTTTGAACACTGAAGCTTTCTTT. Encoded protein: CATTRGTGGLNTEAFF.

V is TRBV30 and J is TRBJ1-3, with 8 bases matching TRBD1. Losses at the gene ends were 3 bases for V and 1 base for J; bases not matched to a gene: 5. The length of the CDR3 is 15 residues. The germline gives CDR1 GTSNPN, CDR2 SVGIG (reference sequence). The CDR3 sequence is CAWRKQGESGNTIYF. CDR3 bases: TGTGCCTGGAGGAAACAGGGGGAATCTGGAAACACCATATATTTT.

The gene calls are TRBV29-1 and TRBJ2-5, with 14 nucleotides matching TRBD2. Germline loops: CDR1 SQVTM, CDR2 ANQGSEA. This CDR3 comprises 15 residues. V shed 6 bases, J shed 6 bases, and the junction held 9 bases outside the gene matches. CDR3 DNA: TGCAGCGTCCAGGGACTAGCGGGAGATTTGAAGACCCAGTACTTC. Its protein product is CSVQGLAGDLKTQYF.

V gene TRBV11-3 combines with J gene TRBJ2-2, with TRBD1 as a possible D gene (6 bases). The ends were cut back, 6 bases at V and 5 bases at J, with 19 bases in the middle. The CDR3 sequence is 16 residues long. CDR1 is SGHNT and CDR2 is YENEEA in the germline V gene. CDR3 bases: TGTGCCAGCAGTTGGGGTACAGGGTCGTTGACCGGGGAGCTGTTTTTT. It translates to CASSWGTGSLTGELFF.

The chain joins TRBV19 to TRBJ2-1, with TRBD2 matching over 9 bases. V was clipped by 3 bases and J by 7 bases; unmatched bases: 7. Germline V CDR1 and CDR2: LNHDA, SQIVND (reference sequence). The CDR3 has 15 amino acids. The CDR3 spells CASSMLAGADNEQFF. In DNA form, the CDR3 reads TGTGCCAGTAGTATGTTAGCGGGAGCGGATAATGAGCAGTTCTTC.

The chain employs TRBV29-1 and TRBJ2-7, with 11 positions matching TRBD2. The CDR3 has 15 amino acids. From germline, CDR1 is SQVTM and CDR2 ANQGSEA. With V trimmed by 0 bases and J by 3 bases, 4 bases remained unmatched. The CDR3 loop is CSVEDQGTSGYEQYF. The CDR3 DNA is TGCAGCGTTGAAGATCAGGGGACTAGCGGCTACGAGCAGTACTTC.

This rearrangement joins TRBV2 to TRBJ1-5; D remains ambiguous. The CDR3 length is 13 residues. Germline CDR1 reads SNHLY; CDR2 reads FYNNEI. V was shortened by 8 bases and J by 5 bases, with 13 bases between the two germline ends. The CDR3 sequence is CASQAGKDQPQHF. The CDR3, as DNA: TGTGCCAGCCAGGCGGGAAAAGATCAGCCCCAGCATTTT.

The V and J genes are TRBV19 and TRBJ1-4; D not resolved. The CDR3 covers 15 residues. Germline V CDR1 and CDR2: LNHDA, SQIVND (reference sequence). The V end lost 3 bases, the J end lost 0 bases, and 8 bases lay between the germline ends. CDR3 sequence reads: CASSIAGATNEKLFF. CDR3 in DNA: TGTGCCAGTAGTATCGCTGGTGCAACTAATGAAAAACTGTTTTTT.

The chain has TRBV30 and TRBJ1-5; unclear D gene. V gave up 4 bases and J gave up 0 bases, with 10 bases separating them. The CDR3 has 14 residues. Germline CDR1 GTSNPN, CDR2 SVGIG (reference sequence). The CDR3 sequence: CAWKSWDSNQPQHF. Written as DNA, the CDR3 is TGTGCCTGGAAATCGTGGGATAGCAATCAGCCCCAGCATTTT.

This chain's CDR3 is CASSRTGNMNTEAFF. The CDR3 region has the DNA TGTGCCAGCAGCCGGACAGGGAACATGAACACTGAAGCTTTCTTT. This sequence joins TRBV5-8 and TRBJ1-1; 8 bases are a match to TRBD1. The germline CDR1 and CDR2 sequences are SGHTS and YDEGEE. This CDR3 has 15 amino acids. J gave up 0 bases and V 4 bases, and 5 bases lay outside the gene matches.

The gene calls are TRBV6-5 and TRBJ2-1; 9 nucleotides line up with TRBD1. V dropped 6 bases and J dropped 6; count of bases not matched to a gene: 6. CDR3 length: 14 amino acids. Germline values: CDR1 MNHEY, CDR2 SVGAGI. DNA of the CDR3: TGTGCCAGCAGCTGGGGACAGGGCCCCAATGAGCAGTTCTTC. Protein product: CASSWGQGPNEQFF.

The chain couples TRBV24-1 to TRBJ2-1; D is perhaps TRBD2 (5 bases). CDR1 and CDR2 from the germline V gene are KGHDR and SFDVKD. V lost 6 bases, J lost 2 bases, and 19 bases lay in between. This CDR3 is 17 amino acids long. The CDR3 sequence is CATSSPLREITYNEQFF. In nucleotides, the CDR3 is TGTGCCACCAGTTCCCCTTTGAGGGAGATCACCTACAATGAGCAGTTCTTC.

This chain joins TRBV5-1 and TRBJ2-5; 14 positions match TRBD2. Germline V CDR1 and CDR2: SGHRS, YFSETQ. The CDR3 loop spans 16 amino acids. Germline trimming cut 0 bases from V and 2 bases from J; bases unmatched to any gene: 0. The CDR3 sequence: CASSLGLAGGQETQYF. In DNA form, the CDR3 reads TGCGCCAGCAGCTTGGGACTAGCGGGAGGGCAAGAGACCCAGTACTTC.

The J gene is TRBJ1-4, the V gene TRBV3-1 (or the pseudogene TRBV3-2), with D maybe TRBD1 (6 bases). Trimming removed 7 bases from V and 2 bases from J, with 14 bases in between. There are 15 residues in the CDR3. The germline gives CDR1 LGHDT, CDR2 YNNKEL (reference sequence). CDR3 region: CASNDRSSTNEKLFF. The CDR3 nucleotides are TGTGCCAGCAATGACAGGTCCTCGACTAATGAAAAACTGTTTTTT.

J is TRBJ2-7 and V is TRBV7-2; 12 bases line up with TRBD1. The CDR3 spans 16 residues. The germline V gene encodes CDR1 SGHTA and CDR2 FQGNSA. The V and J ends lost 4 bases and 6 bases, in that order; junction bases with no gene match: 10. CDR3 sequence (DNA): TGTGCCAGCAGCTGGGAGGTGGGACAGGGGGCGTTCGAGCAGTACTTC. Its protein product is CASSWEVGQGAFEQYF. The full variable domain, rest sourced from reference TRBV7-2 and TRBJ2-7, is GAGVSQSPSNKVTEKGKDVELRCDPISGHTALYWYRQSLGQGLEFLIYFQGNSAPDKSGLPSDRFSAERTGGSVSTLTIQRTQQEDSAVYLCASSWEVGQGAFEQYFGPGTRLTVT.

This clone was picked up one time. The V and J genes are TRBV5-1 and TRBJ2-7, with TRBD1 matching over 11 bases. CDR1 is SGHRS and CDR2 is YFSETQ in the germline V gene. The CDR3 length is 15 residues. V dropped 4 bases and J dropped 2; count of bases not matched to a gene: 5. Here the CDR3 reads CASSTGTGGAYEQYF. The CDR3 region has the DNA TGCGCCAGCAGCACCGGGACAGGGGGTGCCTACGAGCAGTACTTC.

By share, this clone ranks as medium-sized. Relative to the germline gene, one junction end is altered; a read error may explain this. The CDR3 coding sequence is TGCGCCAGCAGCCAAGAAGGAATGCGTGGCCACACCTTC. As protein: CASSQEGMRGHTF. This rearrangement joins TRBV4-1 to TRBJ1-2, with D unclear. Germline values: CDR1 MGHRA, CDR2 YSYEKL. The CDR3 is 13 amino acids.

The chain recombines TRBV7-6 with TRBJ2-1; 10 nucleotides align to TRBD2. CDR1 SGHVS and CDR2 FNYEAQ come from the germline V gene. This CDR3 is built from 15 residues. Trimming cost V 6 bases and J 2 bases; bases outside gene matches: 4. This chain's CDR3 is CASRASGGPYNEQFF. The CDR3 nucleotides read TGTGCCAGCAGGGCTAGCGGGGGTCCCTACAATGAGCAGTTCTTC.

This clone was recorded only once. V usage is TRBV19 and J usage is TRBJ1-1; D is possibly TRBD1 (6 bases). The CDR3 is 14 amino acids. The germline V and J ends were trimmed by 3 bases and 1 base, with 9 bases remaining between them. Germline V lookup: CDR1 LNHDA, CDR2 SQIVND (reference sequence). The chain's CDR3 is CASSMGAGNTEAFF. The CDR3 nucleotides are TGTGCCAGTAGTATGGGGGCAGGGAACACTGAAGCTTTCTTT.

This clone was seen a handful of times. CDR3 protein: CASSGQGLLEQYF. The CDR3 DNA reads TGCGCCAGCTCGGGACAGGGGCTTCTCGAGCAGTACTTC. J is TRBJ2-7 and V is TRBV5-1; TRBD1 agrees at 10 bases. The CDR3 is 13 amino acids. V lost 7 bases, J lost 6 bases, and 7 bases stayed unmatched. CDR1 is SGHRS, CDR2 YFSETQ, per germline. The full variable domain, rest sourced from reference TRBV5-1 and TRBJ2-7, is KAGVTQTPRYLIKTRGQQVTLSCSPISGHRSVSWYQQTPGQGLQFLFEYFSETQRNKGNFPGRFSGRQFSNSRSEMNVSTLELGDSALYLCASSGQGLLEQYFGPGTRLTVT.

The V gene is TRBV6-1, the J gene TRBJ2-1; no reliable D call. The germline V and J ends were trimmed by 4 bases and 1 base, with 17 bases remaining between them. The germline V gene encodes CDR1 MNHNS and CDR2 SASEGT. This CDR3 region has 17 residues. In DNA, the CDR3 is TGTGCCAGCAGTGGGGGAACGGCAGTATATTCCTACAATGAGCAGTTCTTC. This codes for CASSGGTAVYSYNEQFF.